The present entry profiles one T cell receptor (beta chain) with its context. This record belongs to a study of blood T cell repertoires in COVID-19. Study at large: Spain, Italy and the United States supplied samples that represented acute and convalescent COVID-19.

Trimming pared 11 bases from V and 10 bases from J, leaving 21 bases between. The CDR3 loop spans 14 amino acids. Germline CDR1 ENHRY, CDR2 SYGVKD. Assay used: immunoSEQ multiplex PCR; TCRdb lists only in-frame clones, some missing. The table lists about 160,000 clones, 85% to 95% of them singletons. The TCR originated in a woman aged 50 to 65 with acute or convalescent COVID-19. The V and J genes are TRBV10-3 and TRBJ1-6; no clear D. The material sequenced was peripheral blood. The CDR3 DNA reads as TGTGCCTCCGGAGGCAATAATGCAGGATCACCCCTCCACTTT. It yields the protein CASGGNNAGSPLHF.